This T cell receptor beta chain was found in a study of CD4 T cells in relation to SARS-CoV-2 and coronaviruses (dated by TCRdb to about 2021). With regard to the full study: The ViraFEST assay cultured PBMCs with antigen for under 13 days, then sequenced TCR beta CDR3s to find antigen-specific clonal expansions. The Adaptive Biotechnologies TCR-sequencing kit was used to sequence samples from three pre-COVID donors and the naive versus memory experiments, while other data came from Illumina-based sequencing. Using patient-derived lymphoblastoid cell lines, the shared crossreactive spike epitopes were mapped to their HLA restriction. The study assessed, at the TCR clonotype level, memory CD4+ T cell crossreactivity between SARS-CoV-2 and common cold coronavirus spike proteins. An HIV-1 Nef peptide pool or a no-peptide culture served as the negative reference condition. A different, Illumina-based TCR-beta assay was used to sequence expansion assays from other donors in the study. The investigation overall reported the following: Pre-pandemic and post-infection samples were not both contributed by any donor, so tracing of the source of pre-existing responses was limited. The study was constrained by small numbers of patients and of tested TCRs. In about 60% of donors, memory CD4+ clonotypes turned up that crossrecognized SARS-CoV-2 and at least one common cold coronavirus spike. Crossreactivity analysis was centred on spike protein, so crossreactivity against other viral proteins was not assessed. Significantly weaker SARS-CoV-2-driven expansion was shown by crossreactive clones than by monoreactive clones, consistent with antigenic imprinting.

The junction shows trimming of 6 bases on V and 5 bases on J, plus 12 bases between the germline ends. For CDR1 and CDR2, the germline V gene lists KGHSH and LQKENI. Inclusive of the bounding cysteine and phenylalanine, the CDR3 is 13 residues long. CDR3 DNA only is kept here, 39 bases in frame from base 1. Concerning this clone itself: The antigen this receptor binds is unknown. Per-base qualities were not stored, and no clone one base away is much larger.

CD4+ T cells from unexposed donors were collected before the COVID-19 pandemic (2011-2018). After 10 days of culture, CD4+ T cells were isolated with the EasySep CD4+ T cell isolation kit. Unexposed donor CD4+ T cells were tested for reactivity to SARS-CoV-2 S and N and four common cold coronavirus spike pools, as cell number allowed. Two million PBMCs per well were cultured in IMDM with approximately 5% human AB serum and approximately 9.5 IU/ml IL-2. Half of the culture medium was replaced with fresh IL-2-containing medium on days 3 and 7. In general, every peptide culture condition was set up in three replicate wells. The leukapheresis product for the unexposed donors was obtained through commercial purchase. PBMCs were isolated from leukapheresis product or whole blood by Ficoll-Paque PLUS gradient centrifugation. The PBMCs went either fresh into the expansion assay or into cryopreservation at -140 degrees C. The QIAamp Micro DNA Kit was used to extract genomic DNA from the CD4+ T cells.

Libraries were constructed by the immunoSEQ multiplex PCR assay. For the original study's pipeline: During preprocessing, nonproductive sequences were removed, as were CDR3s that did not start with C, did not end with F or W, or were shorter than 7 amino acids. The MANAFEST web app was used to call antigen-specific clonotypes on the basis of expansion compared with the reference and with other culture wells. To be counted as positive, a clone had to show significant expansion compared with the reference culture, at an FDR below 0.05, in 2 of 3 replicate wells. Positive clones also required significant expansion versus all other tandem wells and an odds ratio above 5. CDR3 homology was measured as pairwise Levenshtein distance, computed with the stringdist R package after trimming three terminal residues from each end. TCRdb holds this immuneACCESS table with in-frame rearrangements only. Some clones are missing; in checked studies, unresolved V genes explain under half, and the rest has no known cause. The V and J calls and the clone size are those of that table, but D and trimming were determined from the DNA. The sample includes 15,000 to 25,000 clones, with over 70% observed a single time. 20% to 25% of the sample is held by the ten biggest clonotypes.

Sequenced material: CD4+ T cells from PBMCs, cultured in vitro. The chain is assembled from TRBV18 and TRBJ2-3; the D gene identity is not certain. The TCR originated in a human donor in good health. The nucleotide sequence is given as TGTGCCAGCTCCCCCAATGGGCAAGATACGCAGTATTTT. This is translated as CASSPNGQDTQYF.